A single sample gave rise to the 7 T cell receptor beta chains below, sequenced in a study of shared clonotypes between healthy human individuals. Sequenced by immunoSEQ multiplex PCR; TCRdb stores in-frame clones only, minus some. The table has 1,400,000 or so clones, 98% seen once; the top ten hold about 0.4%. The specimen sequenced was naive CD4+ T cells sorted from blood. Noted subset: CD45RA+ positively selected. Source of these receptors: a man aged 30 to 45 in good health.

The chain uses TRBV5-5 and TRBJ2-1; D is unclear. The V and J ends lost 2 bases and 6 bases respectively, with 12 bases between them. Germline V gene lookup returns CDR1 SGHKS and CDR2 YYEKEE (reference sequence). The CDR3 contains 14 residues. The CDR3 loop is CASSLQLGANEQFF. In DNA form, the CDR3 reads TGTGCCAGCAGCTTACAACTTGGAGCCAATGAGCAGTTCTTC.

This clone was picked up one time. The gene calls are TRBV5-1 and TRBJ2-1; 10 nucleotides align to TRBD2. Trimming removed 4 bases from V and 7 bases from J; junction bases left unmatched: 14. Germline assignment: CDR1 SGHRS and CDR2 YFSETQ. The CDR3 spans 17 residues. The CDR3 is CASSTGPSGSPRNEQFF. The DNA for the CDR3 is TGCGCCAGCAGCACAGGTCCTAGCGGGAGCCCTAGGAATGAGCAGTTCTTC.

The chain links TRBV6-5 to TRBJ2-7; no firm D call. V lost 3 bases and J lost 5, with 14 bases in between. The CDR3 is made up of 14 amino acids. Germline loops: CDR1 MNHEY, CDR2 SVGAGI. The CDR3 DNA sequence: TGTGCCAGCAGTTATCAAGGGATCGACCACGAGCAGTACTTC. Translating gives CASSYQGIDHEQYF.

The gene calls are TRBV27 and TRBJ2-3, with TRBD2 matching over 7 bases. Germline loops: CDR1 MNHEY, CDR2 SMNVEV (reference sequence). This CDR3 is built from 15 residues. V shed 10 bases, J shed 1 base, and the junction held 11 bases outside the gene matches. CDR3 DNA: TGTGCCACTTCTAGAGCGGGATTTGGCACAGATACGCAGTATTTT. The encoded protein is CATSRAGFGTDTQYF.

This clone appeared a single time. V and J are TRBV10-3 and TRBJ2-7, with D hard to call. The CDR3 is 12 residues long. V lost 3 bases to trimming and J lost 5 bases, with 8 bases between them. Germline CDR1 is ENHRY and CDR2 is SYGVKD. As DNA, the CDR3 is TGTGCCATCAGTGACGACAAAAACGAGCAGTACTTC. This codes for CAISDDKNEQYF.

The V gene is TRBV7-2, the J gene TRBJ1-4; D is unclear. The CDR3 spans 12 residues. Germline V gene sequence: CDR1 SGHTA, CDR2 FQGNSA. Trimming left V 0 bases short and J 4 bases short, with 0 bases between. The CDR3, as DNA: TGTGCCAGCAGCTTAGCTAATGAAAAACTGTTTTTT. It yields the protein CASSLANEKLFF.

The rearrangement uses TRBV10-3 and TRBJ1-5, with TRBD1 matching 9 bases. The V segment lost 4 bases and the J segment 9 bases; nucleotides outside the gene matches: 4. The length of the CDR3 is 13 residues. The germline V gene has CDR1 ENHRY and CDR2 SYGVKD. DNA for the CDR3: TGTGCCATCAGTGCTGAGACAGGGGGGCCCCAGCATTTT. Encoded protein: CAISAETGGPQHF.